A selection of T cell receptor beta chains follows, all from one sample in a study of Graves' ophthalmopathy and Graves' hyperthyroidism. TCRdb reprocessed the multiplex PCR reads with MiXCR, giving one entry per CDR3 protein. The sample comprises 740,000 or so distinct CDR3 sequences, 35% to 50% of which are singletons, and 35% to 55% rests with the top ten. Sequenced input: peripheral blood. The receptors come from an adult man with Graves' ophthalmopathy. CDR3s include the opening cysteine and the closing phenylalanine or tryptophan. Each record gives: V gene, J gene, CDR3 protein.

TRBV10-3	TRBJ1-2	CAISESRDTGYTF
TRBV11-2	TRBJ2-7	CASSLDFAGGQYF
TRBV11-2	TRBJ1-5	CASSPGDGQPQHF
TRBV6-5	TRBJ2-7	CASSRGGDYEQYF
TRBV20-1	TRBJ2-7	CSETGMNSYEQYF
TRBV10-3	TRBJ1-1	CAISSNRDGAEAFF
TRBV7-6	TRBJ2-1	CASSPRGTGGVYEQFF
TRBV24-1	TRBJ1-5	CATSGVEGSNQPQHF
TRBV5-5	.	CASSLVGDLAYEQYF
TRBV9	TRBJ2-5	CASSAQGGRGETQYF